A single sample is the source of the 18 T cell receptor beta chains below, sequenced in a study of shared T cell receptors in the human thymus. The data were produced by immunoSEQ multiplex PCR, yet TCRdb's version contains in-frame clones alone and is incomplete. The data contain roughly 560,000 clones, approximately 80% of them singletons. These data were also reused for a study on human thymus T cells.

Specimen: thymocytes. Receptor source: a boy under two years old with a congenital heart defect.

The V call is TRBV5-1, the J call TRBJ2-7; 8 positions agree with TRBD2. V was clipped by 2 bases and J by 7 bases; unmatched bases: 11. This CDR3 is 15 amino acids long. Germline V gene lookup returns CDR1 SGHRS and CDR2 YFSETQ. CDR3 sequence (DNA): TGCGCCAGCAGCTTAGGCGGGAGGTCACGTGGGGAGCAGTACTTC. The encoded protein is CASSLGGRSRGEQYF.

The chain couples TRBV15 to TRBJ1-1; weak D call: TRBD1 (6 bases). The CDR3 runs 18 residues. Trimming took off 0 bases at V and 0 bases at J, with 17 bases between the two ends. Per germline, CDR1 LNHNV and CDR2 YYDKDF (reference sequence). CDR3 sequence reads: CATSRDSPIRTVNTEAFF. CDR3 nucleotides: TGTGCCACCAGCAGAGATTCACCTATAAGGACAGTGAACACTGAAGCTTTCTTT. Together with reference TRBV15 and TRBJ1-1, the CDR3 gives the full variable domain: DAMVIQNPRYQVTQFGKPVTLSCSQTLNHNVMYWYQQKSSQAPKLLFHYYDKDFNNEADTPDNFQSRRPNTSFCFLDIRSPGLGDTAMYLCATSRDSPIRTVNTEAFFGQGTRLTVV.

This clone was seen only a few times. The V and J genes are TRBV4-3 and TRBJ2-2; tentatively, D is TRBD1 (5 bases). The CDR3 is 14 amino acids. V was shortened by 3 bases and J by 4 bases, with 9 bases between the two germline ends. The V gene's germline CDR1 is LGHNA and CDR2 YSLEER. CDR3 DNA sequence: TGCGCCAGCAGCCATTGGACAACCACCGGGGAGCTGTTTTTT. Amino acids: CASSHWTTTGELFF.

The chain links TRBV15 to TRBJ2-7, with 7 bases lining up with TRBD2. V was pared by 6 bases and J by 6 bases, with 14 bases of the junction left unmatched. The CDR3 has 15 amino acids. Germline V CDR1 and CDR2: LNHNV, YYDKDF (reference sequence). CDR3 DNA sequence: TGTGCCACCAGTCAGAAGCGGGAATCCCGCTCCGAGCAGTACTTC. Protein product: CATSQKRESRSEQYF.

The chain employs TRBV18 and TRBJ2-5; tentative D call: TRBD1 (6 bases). V was shortened by 6 bases and J by 1 base, with 9 bases between the two germline ends. CDR3 size: 13 residues. Germline CDR1 reads KGHSH; CDR2 reads LQKENI. CDR3 nucleotide sequence: TGTGCCAGCTCTCGGGACACCCAAGAGACCCAGTACTTC. This encodes CASSRDTQETQYF.

This chain uses TRBV4-1 with TRBJ2-5; maybe TRBD1 (5 bases). Germline V CDR1 and CDR2: MGHRA, YSYEKL. This CDR3 contains 15 residues. V dropped 0 bases and J dropped 0 bases, with 8 bases sitting between them. The CDR3 nucleotides read TGCGCCAGCAGCCAAGAGGAGACAGACCAAGAGACCCAGTACTTC. Its protein is CASSQEETDQETQYF.

The chain is built from TRBV5-5 and TRBJ1-2; D not certain. The V end lost 0 bases, the J end lost 8 bases, and 17 bases lay between the germline ends. Germline CDR1 SGHKS, CDR2 YYEKEE (reference sequence). The CDR3 is made up of 15 amino acids. The CDR3 spells CASSLGPSLGQGYTF. CDR3 nucleotides: TGTGCCAGCAGCTTGGGGCCCTCTCTAGGTCAAGGCTACACCTTC.

This chain links TRBV5-1 with TRBJ2-7, with 10 bases aligning to TRBD1. Germline CDR1 and CDR2: SGHRS and YFSETQ. V lost 6 bases, J lost 3 bases, and 18 bases stayed unmatched. The CDR3 loop spans 18 amino acids. As DNA, the CDR3 is TGCGCCAGCAACCCGGGACAGGGGTGGCTAGCGGCGCGCTACGAGCAGTACTTC. Translating gives CASNPGQGWLAARYEQYF.

The chain combines TRBV7-6 with TRBJ2-4; 14 nucleotides line up with TRBD2. The junction had 9 bases not matched to a gene; V was cut back by 5 bases and J by 3 bases. The V gene's germline CDR1 is SGHVS and CDR2 FNYEAQ. This CDR3 has 18 residues. Written as DNA, the CDR3 is TGTGCCAGCAGCCAGACTAGCGGGAGGGCCCCAGTCAAAAACATTCAGTACTTC. It encodes CASSQTSGRAPVKNIQYF.

The rearrangement joins TRBV23-1 to TRBJ2-7, with 14 positions matching TRBD2. TRBV23-1 is designated an ORF whose function remains uncertain. Germline trimming cut 1 base from V and 4 bases from J; bases unmatched to any gene: 21. The CDR3 has 22 amino acids. This CDR3 reads CASSQWGYRDGSGLAGGYEQYF. The CDR3 nucleotides read TGCGCCAGCAGTCAATGGGGTTACAGGGATGGAAGCGGACTAGCGGGAGGATACGAGCAGTACTTC.

The genes are TRBV14 and TRBJ2-7; D is possibly TRBD2 (5 bases). CDR3 length: 14 residues. V shed 3 bases and J shed 2 bases, with 11 bases lying between them. Germline CDR1 is SGHDN and CDR2 is FVKESK. Written as DNA, the CDR3 is TGTGCCAGCAGCCATGAACCCGGGGCCTACGAGCAGTACTTC. Translation gives CASSHEPGAYEQYF.

The rearrangement links TRBV11-2 to TRBJ2-7; a possible D gene is TRBD2 (6 bases). The CDR3 spans 15 residues. The V and J ends lost 5 bases and 0 bases respectively, with 14 bases between them. The V gene's germline CDR1 is SGHAT and CDR2 FQNNGV. CDR3 coding DNA: TGTGCCAGCAGCACCGGGGGTGGGAGCTCCTACGAGCAGTACTTC. Protein sequence: CASSTGGGSSYEQYF.

The V gene is TRBV19, the J gene TRBJ2-7; 13 bases fit TRBD2. The CDR3 length is 14 residues. The V and J ends lost 4 bases and 6 bases, in that order; junction bases with no gene match: 3. From germline, CDR1 is LNHDA and CDR2 SQIVND (reference sequence). DNA of the CDR3: TGTGCCAGTAGTAGGGGACTAGCGGGAATCGAGCAGTACTTC. Translated: CASSRGLAGIEQYF.

The V gene is TRBV18, the J gene TRBJ2-7; D may be TRBD2 (6 bases). Trimming removed 6 bases at V and 0 bases at J, with 21 bases between. Germline-derived CDR1 and CDR2 are KGHSH and LQKENI. The CDR3 sequence is 17 residues long. CDR3 DNA sequence: TGTGCCAGCTCGCGGGACGCAGGGTTTTCTCTCTCCTACGAGCAGTACTTC. Its protein is CASSRDAGFSLSYEQYF. Together with reference TRBV18 and TRBJ2-7, the CDR3 gives the full variable domain: NAGVMQNPRHLVRRRGQEARLRCSPMKGHSHVYWYRQLPEEGLKFMVYLQKENIIDESGMPKERFSAEFPKEGPSILRIQQVVRGDSAAYFCASSRDAGFSLSYEQYFGPGTRLTVT.

The table lists this clone with a count of one. The chain recombines TRBV18 with TRBJ2-2, with D perhaps TRBD2 (6 bases). The CDR3 is 10 residues long. The V end was cut by 5 bases, the J end by 14 bases, with 9 bases between. Germline CDR1 and CDR2: KGHSH and LQKENI. The CDR3 DNA sequence: TGTGCCAGCTCAAAGGACTACCTGTTTTTT. It translates to CASSKDYLFF.

This clone came up once. The chain employs TRBV4-1 and TRBJ2-6, with 7 bases matching TRBD2. Trimming took 1 base from V and 1 from J; bases not matched to a gene: 4. CDR1 is MGHRA, CDR2 YSYEKL, per germline. The CDR3 loop spans 17 amino acids. In DNA form, the CDR3 reads TGCGCCAGCAGCCAAGGAGGGAGGGCTTCTGGGGCCAACGTCCTGACTTTC. The encoded protein is CASSQGGRASGANVLTF.

This clone was picked up a small number of times. This chain connects TRBV2 to TRBJ1-3; TRBD1 aligns across 11 bases. Germline V lookup: CDR1 SNHLY, CDR2 FYNNEI. CDR3 length equals 17 residues. The junction had 4 bases not matched to a gene; V was cut back by 2 bases and J by 1 base. CDR3 loop: CASSEPGQGASGNTIYF. The CDR3 nucleotides are TGTGCCAGCAGTGAACCAGGACAGGGGGCTTCTGGAAACACCATATATTTT.

The chain uses TRBV4-1 and TRBJ2-2; TRBD2 might be the D (5 bases). CDR1 and CDR2 (germline): MGHRA, YSYEKL. The CDR3 sequence is 15 residues long. Trimming removed 5 bases from V and 0 bases from J, with 10 bases in between. CDR3 in DNA: TGCGCCAGCAGCGATAGCGCCGCGAACACCGGGGAGCTGTTTTTT. Translation: CASSDSAANTGELFF.